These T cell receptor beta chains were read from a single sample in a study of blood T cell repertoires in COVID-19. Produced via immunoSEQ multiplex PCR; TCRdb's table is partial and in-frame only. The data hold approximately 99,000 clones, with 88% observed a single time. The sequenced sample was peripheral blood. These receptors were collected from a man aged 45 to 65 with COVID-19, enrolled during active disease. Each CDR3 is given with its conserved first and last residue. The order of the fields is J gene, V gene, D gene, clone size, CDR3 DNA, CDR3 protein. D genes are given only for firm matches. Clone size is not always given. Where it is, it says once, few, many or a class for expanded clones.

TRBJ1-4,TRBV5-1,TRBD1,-,TGCGCCAGCAGCTTCGACAGGGGGCGTGAAAAACTGTTTTTT,CASSFDRGREKLFF
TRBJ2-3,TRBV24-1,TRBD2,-,TGTGCCACCAGTGATATTACTAGCGGACGGAGCACAGATACGCAGTATTTT,CATSDITSGRSTDTQYF
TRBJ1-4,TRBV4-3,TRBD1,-,TGCGCCAGCAGCCAGGGGAGTTTCGGGACAGCTAATGAAAAACTGTTTTTT,CASSQGSFGTANEKLFF
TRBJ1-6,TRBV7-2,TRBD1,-,TGTGCCAGCAGCCCGTCGGGACAGGGGAATTCACCCCTCCACTTT,CASSPSGQGNSPLHF
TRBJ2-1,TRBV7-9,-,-,TGTGCCAGCAGTCCTAGCTTATTAGTCTACAATGAGCAGTTCTTC,CASSPSLLVYNEQFF
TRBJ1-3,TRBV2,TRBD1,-,TGTGCCAGCAGTGATAACAGGGGGGGAAACACCATATATTTT,CASSDNRGGNTIYF
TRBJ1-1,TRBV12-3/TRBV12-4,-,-,TGTGCCAGCAGTATTACAGGGCGGACTGAAGCTTTCTTT,CASSITGRTEAFF
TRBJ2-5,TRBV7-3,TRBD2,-,TGTGCCAGCAGCCGGACTAGCGGGGCGGGGGAGACCCAGTACTTC,CASSRTSGAGETQYF
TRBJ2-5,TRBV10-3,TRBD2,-,TGTGCCATAGGACTAGCGGGGGCCCATCGAGAGACCCAGTACTTC,CAIGLAGAHRETQYF
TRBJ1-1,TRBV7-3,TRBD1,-,TGTGCCAGCAGCCCAACAGGGGCCGGGATCAACACTGAAGCTTTCTTT,CASSPTGAGINTEAFF
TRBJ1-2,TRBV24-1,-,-,TGTGCCACCAGTGATCGACTGGGAGGGGGCTACACCTTC,CATSDRLGGGYTF
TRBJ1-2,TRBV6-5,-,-,TGTGCCAGCAGTTTCGGGAACTATGGCTACACCTTC,CASSFGNYGYTF
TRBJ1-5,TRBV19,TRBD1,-,TGTGCCAGTAGTAGCCGACAGGGGGTTCAGCCCCAGCATTTT,CASSSRQGVQPQHF
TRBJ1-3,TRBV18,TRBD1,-,TGTGCCAGCTCACGAGCGGAGACAGGGGGCACTGGAAACACCATATATTTT,CASSRAETGGTGNTIYF
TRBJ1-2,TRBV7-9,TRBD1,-,TGTGCCAGCAGTATAACAGGGGTCTTCTATGGCTACACCTTC,CASSITGVFYGYTF
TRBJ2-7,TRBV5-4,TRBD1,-,TGTGCCAGCAGCTGGCCTCCGGGACAGGGTGGAGATCTTACAGAGCAGTACTTC,CASSWPPGQGGDLTEQYF
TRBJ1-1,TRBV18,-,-,TGTGCCAGCTCAAACTCAGGCTCCCGTGGCACTGAAGCTTTCTTT,CASSNSGSRGTEAFF
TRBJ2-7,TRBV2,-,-,TGTGCCAGCAAAGAGAGCTCCTACGAGCAGTACTTC,CASKESSYEQYF
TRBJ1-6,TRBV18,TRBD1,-,TGTGCCAGCTCACCACGAGACAGGGGATCCTATAATTCACCCCTCCACTTT,CASSPRDRGSYNSPLHF
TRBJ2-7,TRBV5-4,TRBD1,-,TGTGCCAGCAGCTTCTGGGATTTTGACAGGGATTACGAGCAGTACTTC,CASSFWDFDRDYEQYF
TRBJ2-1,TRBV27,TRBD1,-,TGTGCCAGCAGTCCATTACCGGGACAGGACTACAATGAGCAGTTCTTC,CASSPLPGQDYNEQFF
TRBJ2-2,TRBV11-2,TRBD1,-,TGTGCCAGCAGCCGGCAACAGGGGGCGAGAACCGGGGAGCTGTTTTTT,CASSRQQGARTGELFF
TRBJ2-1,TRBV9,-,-,TGTGCCAGCAGCGTAGAGTTGCGTTCCAATGAGCAGTTCTTC,CASSVELRSNEQFF
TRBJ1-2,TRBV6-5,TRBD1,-,TGTGCCAGCAGCCCCTACCTGGACAGGGCTGGGGGCTACACCTTC,CASSPYLDRAGGYTF
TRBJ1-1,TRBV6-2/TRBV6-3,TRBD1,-,TGTGCCAGCAGTTACTCAGGGGGCAACACTGAAGCTTTCTTT,CASSYSGGNTEAFF
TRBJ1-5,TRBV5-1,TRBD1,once,TGCGCCAGCAGCGGTGAGCTCGGGACAGGGGTGGGAAATCAGCCCCAGCATTTT,CASSGELGTGVGNQPQHF
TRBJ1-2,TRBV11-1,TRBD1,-,TGTGCCAGCAGCCGGGACAGTTCCCTTGACTATGGCTACACCTTC,CASSRDSSLDYGYTF
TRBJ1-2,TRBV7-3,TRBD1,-,TGTGCCAGCAGCCCGTTCCCAGGGGGCGAGTATGGCTACACCTTC,CASSPFPGGEYGYTF
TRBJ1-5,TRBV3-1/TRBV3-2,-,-,TGTGCCAGCAGCCATGGAGGGGCCGGGCAGCCCCAGCATTTT,CASSHGGAGQPQHF
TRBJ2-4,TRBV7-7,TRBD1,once,TGTGCTAGCAGCCAAGGACAGGGCGGCATTCAGTACTTC,CASSQGQGGIQYF
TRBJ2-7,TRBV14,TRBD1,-,TGTGCCAGCAGCCTGGGACAGGGCGGCGAGCAGTACTTC,CASSLGQGGEQYF
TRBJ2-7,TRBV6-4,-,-,TGTGCCAGCAGTGGCCTTCGGACAGAGCCCTACGAGCAGTACTTC,CASSGLRTEPYEQYF
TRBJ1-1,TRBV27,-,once,TGTGCCAGCAGTTCGCTACTAAGGGAAGGGGTGAACACTGAAGCTTTCTTT,CASSSLLREGVNTEAFF
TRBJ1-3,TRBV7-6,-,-,TGTGCCAGCAGCAGAACACAGGGATCTGGAAACACCATATATTTT,CASSRTQGSGNTIYF
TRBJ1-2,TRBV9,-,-,TGTGCCAGCGGCCAGGGGAAATCGGATGGCTACACCTTC,CASGQGKSDGYTF
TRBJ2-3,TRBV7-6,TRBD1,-,TGTGCCAGCAGCTCTGCAGGGGGCAGCGCAGATACGCAGTATTTT,CASSSAGGSADTQYF
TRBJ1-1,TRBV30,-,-,TGTGCCTGGAGTGTTTTATTCGGTGAAGCTTTCTTT,CAWSVLFGEAFF
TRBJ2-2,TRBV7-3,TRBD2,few,TGTGCCAGCAGCTTAAGGGGAGCGGGGGGGCTCACCGGGGAGCTGTTTTTT,CASSLRGAGGLTGELFF
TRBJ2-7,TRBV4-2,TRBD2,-,TGTGCCAGCAGCCAAAGTGGACGGGGGGCCTACGAGCAGTACTTC,CASSQSGRGAYEQYF
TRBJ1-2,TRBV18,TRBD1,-,TGTGCCAGCTCACCACTCTCGGACAGGAGCTATGGCTACACCTTC,CASSPLSDRSYGYTF
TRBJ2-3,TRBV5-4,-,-,TGTGCCAGCAGCGGACCGGACTACACAGATACGCAGTATTTT,CASSGPDYTDTQYF
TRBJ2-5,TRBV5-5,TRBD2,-,TGTGCCAGCAGCGCGGGGACTAGAGAAGAGACCCAGTACTTC,CASSAGTREETQYF
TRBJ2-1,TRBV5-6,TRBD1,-,TGTGCCAGCAGCTTGTCCGGACAGGGCAATGAGCAGTTCTTC,CASSLSGQGNEQFF
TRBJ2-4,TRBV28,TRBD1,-,TGTGCCAGCAGTTTTACGGACAGGGTACACATTCAGTACTTC,CASSFTDRVHIQYF
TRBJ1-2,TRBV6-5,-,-,TGTGCCAGCAGGGGGGGGACCTATGGCTACACCTTC,CASRGGTYGYTF
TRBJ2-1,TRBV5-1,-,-,TGCGCCAGCAGCCCGGACAGCTCCTACAATGAGCAGTTCTTC,CASSPDSSYNEQFF
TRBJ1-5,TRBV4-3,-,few,TGCGCCAGCAGCCAAGTCCAGGGTAACGGGCAGCCCCAGCATTTT,CASSQVQGNGQPQHF
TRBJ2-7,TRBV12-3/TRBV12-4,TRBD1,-,TGTGCCACCGGACAGGGATCCTACGAGCAGTACTTC,CATGQGSYEQYF
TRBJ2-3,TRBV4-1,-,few,TGCGCCAGCAGCCAAGGGTCCAGGGGAGCCGGCACAGATACGCAGTATTTT,CASSQGSRGAGTDTQYF
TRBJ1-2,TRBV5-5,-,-,TGTGCCAGCAGCTTGGAGGTCAGGGCCATTCTTGGCTACACCTTC,CASSLEVRAILGYTF
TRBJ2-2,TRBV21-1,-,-,TGTGCCAGCAGCAGGCCGCTAGCGGGGCGAAACACCGGGGAGCTGTTTTTT,CASSRPLAGRNTGELFF
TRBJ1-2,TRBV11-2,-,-,TGTGCCAGCAGCTTAGCCGGGGGCTATGGCTACACCTTC,CASSLAGGYGYTF
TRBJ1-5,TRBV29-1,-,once,TGCAGCGTCACGAAGGGAGGGGCCGACCAGCCCCAGCATTTT,CSVTKGGADQPQHF
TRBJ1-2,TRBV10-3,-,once,TGTGCCATCAGTGATTGGAGCACTAACTATGGCTACACCTTC,CAISDWSTNYGYTF
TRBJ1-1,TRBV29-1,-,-,TGCAGCGTTGATAAACTGACAAACACTGAAGCTTTCTTT,CSVDKLTNTEAFF
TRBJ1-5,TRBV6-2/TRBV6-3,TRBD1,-,TGTGCCAGCAGTTACTCAGGGACAGGGGGCGGTCAGCCCCAGCATTTT,CASSYSGTGGGQPQHF
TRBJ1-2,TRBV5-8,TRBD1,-,TGTGCCAGCAGCTTGGGACAGGGGGCGGGCGGCTACACCTTC,CASSLGQGAGGYTF
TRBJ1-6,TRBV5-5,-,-,TGTGCCAGCACGCGGGACGGGATTAAAAATTCACCCCTCCACTTT,CASTRDGIKNSPLHF
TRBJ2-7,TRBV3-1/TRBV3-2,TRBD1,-,TGTGCCAGCACATCGACAGGGGCCGAGCAGTACTTC,CASTSTGAEQYF
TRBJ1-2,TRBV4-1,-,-,TGCGCCAGCAGCCAAGACAGGTACTATGGCTACACCTTC,CASSQDRYYGYTF